This T cell receptor (beta chain) came from a study of cytomegalovirus exposure and HLA in healthy donors. V dropped 3 bases and J dropped 4 bases, with 6 bases sitting between them. The length of the CDR3 is 12 residues. Germline V gene data show CDR1 as SGHTA and CDR2 as FQGNSA. PCR amplification relied on 60 Vbeta primers (plus 13 Jbeta primers). How the authors handled the data: About 11 million of some 80 million unique TCR beta chains were shared, per a later count. Sequencing used immunoSEQ multiplex PCR; TCRdb keeps in-frame clones, though not all of them. That table is the source of V, J and clone size, and D and trimming were worked out from the DNA. The table lists about 110,000 clones, over 70% of them singletons. Donors were ostensibly healthy at sampling, although undocumented immune exposures were probable. Of note for this clone: Its antigen is not identified.

The study's findings and limits: It was shown in a later analysis that HLA-associated TCR beta chains were more clonally expanded than other, equally common chains. TCR beta V- and J-gene trimming, according to a later analysis, was linked to a missense DCLRE1C variant.

The sequenced material came from PBMCs. The rearrangement links TRBV7-2 to TRBJ1-2; no clear D gene. This TCR came from a woman between 35 and 50 years old in good health and CMV-seropositive. The CDR3 DNA is TGTGCCAGCAGCTTCAGTTCCTATGGCTACACCTTC. It is translated as CASSFSSYGYTF.